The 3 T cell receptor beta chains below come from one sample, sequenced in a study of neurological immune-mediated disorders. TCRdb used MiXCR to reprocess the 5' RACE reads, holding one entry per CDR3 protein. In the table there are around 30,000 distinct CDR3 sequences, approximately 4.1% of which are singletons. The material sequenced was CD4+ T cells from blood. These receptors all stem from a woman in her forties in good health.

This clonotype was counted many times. The CDR3 loop is CASFYRPGQGFGYTF. Here the CDR3 DNA reads TGTGCCAGCTTCTACCGTCCGGGACAGGGCTTCGGCTACACCTTC. The chain joins TRBV5-5 to TRBJ1-2; 9 nucleotides align to TRBD1. Germline CDR1 reads SGHKS; CDR2 reads YYEKEE (reference sequence). The CDR3 sequence is 15 residues long. Losses at the gene ends were 7 bases for V and 8 bases for J; bases not matched to a gene: 15.

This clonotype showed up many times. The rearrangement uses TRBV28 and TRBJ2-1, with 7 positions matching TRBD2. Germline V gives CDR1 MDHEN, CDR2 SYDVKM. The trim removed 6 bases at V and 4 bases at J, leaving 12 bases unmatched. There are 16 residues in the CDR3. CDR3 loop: CASSPQRDSLYNEQFF. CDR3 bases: TGTGCCAGCAGCCCCCAGCGGGATTCCCTATACAATGAGCAGTTCTTC.

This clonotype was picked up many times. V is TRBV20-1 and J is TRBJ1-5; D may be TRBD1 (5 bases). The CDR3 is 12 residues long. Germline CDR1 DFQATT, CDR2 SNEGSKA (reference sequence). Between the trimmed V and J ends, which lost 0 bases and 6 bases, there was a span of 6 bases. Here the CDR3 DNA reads TGCAGTGCTAGAGATCAGGGTCAGCCCCAGCATTTT. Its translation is CSARDQGQPQHF.